Listed below are T cell receptor beta chains from one sample, sequenced in a study of T cells after yellow fever vaccination. Each CDR3 protein gets one entry after TCRdb re-called the 5' RACE reads with MiXCR. The repertoire holds some 400,000 distinct CDR3 sequences, 6.2% seen once, with 15% in the top ten. Sequencing used PBMCs, obtained 5 days after the yellow fever booster vaccination. All receptors come from a man under 40 who received the YFV17D yellow fever vaccine. Both conserved end residues are part of each CDR3. Size values are once, few and many counts, or a class for expanded clones, and some rows have none.

CDR3 protein: CSARDRTANTGELFF
clone size: many
CDR3 length: 15
J gene: TRBJ2-2
V gene: TRBV20-1

CDR3 protein: CASSQPLTGGERETQYF
clone size: few
CDR3 length: 17
J gene: TRBJ2-5
V gene: TRBV4-2

CDR3 protein: CASSPGLAGGGVGTDTQYF
clone size: .
CDR3 length: 19
J gene: TRBJ2-3
V gene: TRBV11-2

CDR3 protein: CASSQGWGTLAYEQYF
clone size: many
CDR3 length: 16
J gene: TRBJ2-7
V gene: TRBV3-1

CDR3 protein: CSARARFELATYEQYF
clone size: many
CDR3 length: 16
J gene: TRBJ2-7
V gene: TRBV20-1

CDR3 protein: CATSSSPQNTEAFF
clone size: .
CDR3 length: 14
J gene: TRBJ1-1
V gene: TRBV15

CDR3 protein: CASNVGTSGNTQYF
clone size: few
CDR3 length: 14
J gene: TRBJ2-3
V gene: TRBV7-2

CDR3 protein: CSAIREETQYF
clone size: few
CDR3 length: 11
J gene: TRBJ2-5
V gene: TRBV29-1

CDR3 protein: CASSVGGSSEAFF
clone size: .
CDR3 length: 13
J gene: TRBJ1-1
V gene: TRBV9

CDR3 protein: CASILQGAGTEAFF
clone size: many
CDR3 length: 14
J gene: TRBJ1-1
V gene: TRBV7-2

CDR3 protein: CASTLVGLAAGELFF
clone size: many
CDR3 length: 15
J gene: TRBJ2-2
V gene: TRBV28

CDR3 protein: CASKLGSVTGELFF
clone size: .
CDR3 length: 14
J gene: TRBJ2-2
V gene: TRBV28

CDR3 protein: CSARGGYQPQHF
clone size: few
CDR3 length: 12
J gene: TRBJ1-5
V gene: TRBV20-1

CDR3 protein: CASSLSGQGLNTEAFF
clone size: many
CDR3 length: 16
J gene: TRBJ1-1
V gene: TRBV5-1

CDR3 protein: CASSQSSLAVYEQYF
clone size: many
CDR3 length: 15
J gene: TRBJ2-7
V gene: TRBV7-9

CDR3 protein: CASMRGNSGTGELFF
clone size: .
CDR3 length: 15
J gene: TRBJ2-2
V gene: TRBV9

CDR3 protein: CSVWQGASYEQYF
clone size: .
CDR3 length: 13
J gene: TRBJ2-7
V gene: TRBV29-1

CDR3 protein: CASSFETSGVSSYNEQFF
clone size: many
CDR3 length: 18
J gene: TRBJ2-1
V gene: TRBV5-6

CDR3 protein: CASSPVGGETQYF
clone size: many
CDR3 length: 13
J gene: TRBJ2-5
V gene: TRBV18

CDR3 protein: CSARRKGGGEQFF
clone size: .
CDR3 length: 13
J gene: TRBJ2-1
V gene: TRBV20-1

CDR3 protein: CASSVELAAPPYEQYF
clone size: few
CDR3 length: 16
J gene: TRBJ2-7
V gene: TRBV9

CDR3 protein: CASSLTLGGGLSGELFF
clone size: few
CDR3 length: 17
J gene: TRBJ2-2
V gene: TRBV5-1

CDR3 protein: CASSMTSGSYNEQFF
clone size: .
CDR3 length: 15
J gene: TRBJ2-1
V gene: TRBV5-1

CDR3 protein: CARTGTRGETQYF
clone size: many
CDR3 length: 13
J gene: TRBJ2-5
V gene: TRBV19

CDR3 protein: CASSPGGNRETQYF
clone size: .
CDR3 length: 14
J gene: TRBJ2-5
V gene: TRBV5-1

CDR3 protein: CASSLIENTGELFF
clone size: .
CDR3 length: 14
J gene: TRBJ2-2
V gene: TRBV5-1

CDR3 protein: CSARDFKQGFNTEAFF
clone size: few
CDR3 length: 16
J gene: TRBJ1-1
V gene: TRBV20-1

CDR3 protein: CASSFGADRGREQYF
clone size: .
CDR3 length: 15
J gene: TRBJ2-7
V gene: TRBV7-2

CDR3 protein: CASSYSGFNTEAFF
clone size: many
CDR3 length: 14
J gene: TRBJ1-1
V gene: TRBV6-2/TRBV6-3

CDR3 protein: CASSKSPEQYF
clone size: many
CDR3 length: 11
J gene: TRBJ2-7
V gene: TRBV5-6

CDR3 protein: CASSQGTHSSYEQYF
clone size: .
CDR3 length: 15
J gene: TRBJ2-7
V gene: TRBV4-1

CDR3 protein: CASAPRQVSNQPQHF
clone size: many
CDR3 length: 15
J gene: TRBJ1-5
V gene: TRBV27

CDR3 protein: CASSPPRGGWADTQYF
clone size: .
CDR3 length: 16
J gene: TRBJ2-3
V gene: TRBV7-2

CDR3 protein: CASSPLVGSGSTVEQFF
clone size: .
CDR3 length: 17
J gene: TRBJ2-1
V gene: TRBV18

CDR3 protein: CASTLRTSGANEQFF
clone size: many
CDR3 length: 15
J gene: TRBJ2-1
V gene: TRBV7-2

CDR3 protein: CASSLGAGGTFTTDTQYF
clone size: .
CDR3 length: 18
J gene: TRBJ2-3
V gene: TRBV11-1

CDR3 protein: CASSYADNSYEQYF
clone size: .
CDR3 length: 14
J gene: TRBJ2-7
V gene: TRBV6-2/TRBV6-3

CDR3 protein: CASSLVRGSTDTQYF
clone size: many
CDR3 length: 15
J gene: TRBJ2-3
V gene: TRBV5-1

CDR3 protein: CSVGGMENIQYF
clone size: many
CDR3 length: 12
J gene: TRBJ2-4
V gene: TRBV29-1

CDR3 protein: CASSYSGLAEFYNEQFF
clone size: few
CDR3 length: 17
J gene: TRBJ2-1
V gene: TRBV6-2/TRBV6-3

CDR3 protein: CAGGQGGGEQYF
clone size: many
CDR3 length: 12
J gene: TRBJ2-7
V gene: TRBV12-3/TRBV12-4

CDR3 protein: CASSLVSHGLEQYF
clone size: few
CDR3 length: 14
J gene: TRBJ2-7
V gene: TRBV5-8

CDR3 protein: CASRAGTSNQPQHF
clone size: few
CDR3 length: 14
J gene: TRBJ1-5
V gene: TRBV6-5

CDR3 protein: CASARGLAGGYEQYF
clone size: few
CDR3 length: 15
J gene: TRBJ2-7
V gene: TRBV5-1

CDR3 protein: CSADSGALWETQYF
clone size: few
CDR3 length: 14
J gene: TRBJ2-5
V gene: TRBV20-1

CDR3 protein: CSARTSVNSYNEQFF
clone size: .
CDR3 length: 15
J gene: TRBJ2-1
V gene: TRBV20-1

CDR3 protein: CASSSWSPYEQYF
clone size: few
CDR3 length: 13
J gene: TRBJ2-7
V gene: TRBV27

CDR3 protein: CASSWRAGGGETQYF
clone size: many
CDR3 length: 15
J gene: TRBJ2-5
V gene: TRBV5-1

CDR3 protein: CASSPGMDIQYF
clone size: .
CDR3 length: 12
J gene: TRBJ2-4
V gene: TRBV18

CDR3 protein: CASSETSGMREQFF
clone size: few
CDR3 length: 14
J gene: TRBJ2-1
V gene: TRBV14

CDR3 protein: CASSHLRDRGSYEQYF
clone size: few
CDR3 length: 16
J gene: TRBJ2-7
V gene: TRBV23-1

CDR3 protein: CASSLVGTHGYTF
clone size: few
CDR3 length: 13
J gene: TRBJ1-2
V gene: TRBV12-3/TRBV12-4